This TCR beta chain was sequenced for a study of blood T cell repertoires in COVID-19 (dated by TCRdb to 2020 to 2022). Looking at the study overall: Samples covering the acute and convalescent phases of COVID-19 were provided by collaborators in the United States, Italy and Spain. The samples were drawn from two sources: the first 160 participants of the ongoing ImmuneRACE study, and over 950 subjects contributed by 6 global collaborators. Where available, HLA class I and class II types were taken from metadata supplied by the sample provider and were not determined by assay-based typing. The prospective study material was composed of cDNA or gDNA derived from T cells, B-cell-depleted T cells, or PBMCs. The repertoires were released in a freely available public database intended as a resource for research on the immune response to SARS-CoV-2. The dataset comprised deeply sampled blood TCRbeta repertoires from subjects exposed to, actively infected with, or recovered from COVID-19. Sample metadata almost always included a de-identified subject ID, COVID-19 status, age in years and sex. The research as a whole found: The quantity of clinical and demographic metadata differed by source and by participant and was supplied without curation.

Its CDR3 holds 18 amino acids, cysteine through phenylalanine. The read is trimmed to its CDR3 DNA, 54 bases read in frame from base 1. CDR1 is given as LNHDA and CDR2 as SQIVND, both from the germline V gene (reference sequence). Between the V and J ends, shortened by 6 bases and 3 bases respectively, the junction contains 26 bases. Collaborating institutions collected whole blood in K2EDTA tubes following their own protocols. For TCRbeta analysis, collaborator samples were shipped as frozen whole blood, as isolated PBMCs, or as DNA extracted from either sample type. TCRbeta CDR3 regions were amplified from genomic DNA using the immunoSEQ Assay, a bias-controlled multiplex PCR. In the paper's pipeline: The number of nucleated cells in each sample was estimated by amplification of reference gene primers within the assay. Sequence reads were collapsed and filtered to measure the absolute abundance of every unique TCRbeta CDR3 rearrangement. Productive Simpson clonality was computed per sample as the square root of Simpson's diversity index over productive rearrangements. Not all clones reach the TCRdb copy of this immuneACCESS table, which keeps in-frame sequences only. Checked studies attribute under half of the gap to unresolved V genes and leave the rest unexplained. The V and J calls and clone size come from that table; D and trimming were worked out from the DNA. The sample contains 150,000 to 200,000 clones, around 87% of them found a single time. The top ten clones comprise 2.5% of the sample.

Comments on this clone: It lacks a known antigen. No base quality information exists; no much larger clone differs at one position.

Sequencing was done on a sample of peripheral blood. The V and J genes are TRBV19 and TRBJ1-1; the D region possibly corresponds to TRBD1 (5 bases align). This sequence originates from a man aged 40-55 years with active or convalescent COVID-19. The DNA sequence is TGTGCCAGTAGGAAGGGCGCCGGCTTAGTATGGGGGGACACTGAAGCTTTCTTT. Translated, it reads CASRKGAGLVWGDTEAFF.